The 8 T cell receptor beta chains below come from one sample, sequenced in a study of T cell changes during pregnancy in multiple sclerosis (dated by TCRdb to between 2018 and 2021). Library method: the immunoSEQ multiplex PCR assay. This immuneACCESS table, as held by TCRdb, lists in-frame sequences with V and J called but not all clones. Of the missing ones, under half trace to an unresolved V gene in checked studies; the others have no known cause. Here the sample has tens of thousands of clones; approximately 90% occur a single time. Approximately 1.4% of the sample is in the top ten clones. This specimen consisted of peripheral blood, obtained in the third trimester of pregnancy. The receptors here all came from a female donor with multiple sclerosis, enrolled in a pregnancy study.

The gene calls are TRBV7-8 and TRBJ2-4; 8 positions match TRBD1. Germline V gene data show CDR1 as SGHVS and CDR2 as FQNEAQ. The trim removed 5 bases at V and 9 bases at J, leaving 12 bases unmatched. This CDR3 has 15 amino acids. The CDR3 nucleotides read TGTGCCAGCAGCGCCCTGACAGGGGAAGGGACCATTCAGTACTTC. It encodes CASSALTGEGTIQYF. Full variable domain (outside the CDR3, taken from reference TRBV7-8 and TRBJ2-4): GAGVSQSPRYKVAKRGQDVALRCDPISGHVSLFWYQQALGQGPEFLTYFQNEAQLDKSGLPSDRFFAERPEGSVSTLKIQRTQQEDSAVYLCASSALTGEGTIQYFGAGTRLSVL.

V is TRBV10-1 and J is TRBJ2-7; 14 positions agree with TRBD2. Germline trimming cut 4 bases from V and 6 bases from J; bases unmatched to any gene: 5. The CDR3 contains 15 residues. From germline, CDR1 is WNHNN and CDR2 SYGVQD (reference sequence). The CDR3 nucleotides are TGCGCCAGCAGTGCCCAGACTAGCGGGGGGGCCGAGCAGTACTTC. It encodes CASSAQTSGGAEQYF.

The chain employs TRBV29-1 and TRBJ2-1; TRBD1 matches at 7 bases. V lost 6 bases, J lost 3 bases, and 8 bases stayed unmatched. Germline V gene data show CDR1 as SQVTM and CDR2 as ANQGSEA. This CDR3 contains 14 residues. The CDR3 loop is CSVDRDRYYNEQFF. The CDR3 DNA reads TGCAGCGTCGACAGGGACAGATACTACAATGAGCAGTTCTTC.

This chain connects TRBV5-6 to TRBJ2-5, with D uncertain. This CDR3 region has 14 residues. V gave up 0 bases and J gave up 7 bases, with 13 bases separating them. Germline loops: CDR1 SGHDT, CDR2 YYEEEE. The DNA of the CDR3 is TGTGCCAGCAGCTTGGCCGCCAGGCCGACGACCCAGTACTTC. Translating it yields CASSLAARPTTQYF.

V and J are TRBV4-2 and TRBJ1-1; D is ambiguous. CDR1 and CDR2 (germline): LGHNA, YNFKEQ. The CDR3 covers 13 residues. V gave up 0 bases and J gave up 3 bases, with 5 bases separating them. CDR3 residues: CASSQESDTEAFF. CDR3 sequence (DNA): TGTGCCAGCAGCCAAGAGTCTGACACTGAAGCTTTCTTT.

The chain employs TRBV6-5 and TRBJ1-2, with TRBD1 as a possible D gene (6 bases). Trimming took off 7 bases at V and 7 bases at J, with 19 bases between the two ends. The CDR3 spans 14 residues. CDR1 and CDR2 from the germline V gene are MNHEY and SVGAGI. The CDR3 sequence: CASKVDGGARGYTF. The CDR3 bases are TGTGCCAGCAAAGTAGATGGGGGGGCGCGTGGCTACACCTTC.

This chain connects TRBV9 to TRBJ2-7, with TRBD2 identical over 12 bases. The germline V gene has CDR1 SGDLS and CDR2 YYNGEE. CDR3 length equals 18 residues. Germline trimming cut 7 bases from V and 3 bases from J; bases unmatched to any gene: 17. CDR3 in DNA: TGTGCCAGCGGGCTCGGGGGACTAGCGGGTTCTCCTGACTACGAGCAGTACTTC. It codes for CASGLGGLAGSPDYEQYF.

This chain uses TRBV11-2 with TRBJ2-7, with D perhaps matching TRBD1 (5 bases). The germline gives CDR1 SGHAT, CDR2 FQNNGV. V was trimmed by 1 base and J by 1 base, leaving 11 bases between them. This CDR3 is 15 amino acids long. In nucleotides, the CDR3 is TGTGCCAGCAGCTTAGTAGCAGGGAATTCCTACGAGCAGTACTTC. Translation gives CASSLVAGNSYEQYF.